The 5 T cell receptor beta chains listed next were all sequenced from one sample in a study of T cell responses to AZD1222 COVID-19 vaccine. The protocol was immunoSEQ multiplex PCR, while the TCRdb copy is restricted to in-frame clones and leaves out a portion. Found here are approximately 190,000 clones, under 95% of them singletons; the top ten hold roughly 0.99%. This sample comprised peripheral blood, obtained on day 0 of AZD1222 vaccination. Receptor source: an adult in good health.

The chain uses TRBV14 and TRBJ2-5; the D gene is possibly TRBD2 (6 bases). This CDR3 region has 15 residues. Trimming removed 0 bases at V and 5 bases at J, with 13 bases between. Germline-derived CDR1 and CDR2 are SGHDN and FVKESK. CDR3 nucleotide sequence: TGTGCCAGCAGCCAAGACGGGCGGGGTGGGGAGACCCAGTACTTC. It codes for CASSQDGRGGETQYF. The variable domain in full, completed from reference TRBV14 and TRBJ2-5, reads EAGVTQFPSHSVIEKGQTVTLRCDPISGHDNLYWYRRVMGKEIKFLLHFVKESKQDESGMPNNRFLAERTGGTYSTLKVQPAELEDSGVYFCASSQDGRGGETQYFGPGTRLLVL.

The CDR3 spells CASSRRLAGGQETQYF. CDR3 nucleotide sequence: TGTGCCAGCAGCCGGAGGCTAGCGGGGGGCCAAGAGACCCAGTACTTC. The chain carries TRBV5-4 and TRBJ2-5, with 11 bases identical to TRBD2. This CDR3 spans 16 amino acids. Germline V gene data show CDR1 as SGHNT and CDR2 as YYREEE (reference sequence). Trimming at V came to 4 bases and at J to 1 base, leaving 6 bases not matched to a gene.

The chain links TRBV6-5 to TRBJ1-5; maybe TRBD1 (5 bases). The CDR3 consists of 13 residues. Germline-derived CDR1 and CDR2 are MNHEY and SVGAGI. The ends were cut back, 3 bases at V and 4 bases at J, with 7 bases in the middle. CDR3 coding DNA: TGTGCCAGCAGTTATACAGGAAATCAGCCCCAGCATTTT. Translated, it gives CASSYTGNQPQHF.

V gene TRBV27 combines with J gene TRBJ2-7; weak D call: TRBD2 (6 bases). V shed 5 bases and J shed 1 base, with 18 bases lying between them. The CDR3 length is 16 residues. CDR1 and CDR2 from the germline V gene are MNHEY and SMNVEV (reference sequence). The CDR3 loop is CASSPSTGDASYEQYF. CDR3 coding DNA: TGTGCCAGCAGTCCTAGTACGGGGGACGCATCCTACGAGCAGTACTTC.

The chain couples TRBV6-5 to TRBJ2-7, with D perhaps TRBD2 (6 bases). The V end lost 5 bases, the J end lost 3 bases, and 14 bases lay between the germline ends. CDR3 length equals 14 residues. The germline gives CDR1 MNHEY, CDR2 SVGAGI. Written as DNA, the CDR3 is TGTGCCAGCAGTCCACTGGAGGGTGGCTACGAGCAGTACTTC. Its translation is CASSPLEGGYEQYF.